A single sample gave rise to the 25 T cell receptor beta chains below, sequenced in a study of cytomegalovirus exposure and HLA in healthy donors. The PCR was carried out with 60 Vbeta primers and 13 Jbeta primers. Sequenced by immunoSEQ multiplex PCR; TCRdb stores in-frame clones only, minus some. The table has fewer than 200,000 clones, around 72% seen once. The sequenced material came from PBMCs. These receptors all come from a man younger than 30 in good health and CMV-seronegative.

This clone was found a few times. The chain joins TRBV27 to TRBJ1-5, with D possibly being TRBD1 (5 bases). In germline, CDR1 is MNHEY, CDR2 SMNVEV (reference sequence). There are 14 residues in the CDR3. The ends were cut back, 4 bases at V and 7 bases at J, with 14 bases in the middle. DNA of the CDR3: TGTGCCAGCAGTTCCCGGGACTTTGCCCAGCCCCAGCATTTT. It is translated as CASSSRDFAQPQHF.

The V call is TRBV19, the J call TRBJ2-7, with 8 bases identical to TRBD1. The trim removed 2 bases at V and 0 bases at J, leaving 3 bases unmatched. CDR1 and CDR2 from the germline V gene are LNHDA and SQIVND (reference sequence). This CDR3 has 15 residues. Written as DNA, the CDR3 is TGTGCCAGTAGTATACCCGACAGGGGCTCCTACGAGCAGTACTTC. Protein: CASSIPDRGSYEQYF. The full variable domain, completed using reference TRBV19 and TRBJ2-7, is DGGITQSPKYLFRKEGQNVTLSCEQNLNHDAMYWYRQDPGQGLRLIYYSQIVNDFQKGDIAEGYSVSREKKESFPLTVTSAQKNPTAFYLCASSIPDRGSYEQYFGPGTRLTVT.

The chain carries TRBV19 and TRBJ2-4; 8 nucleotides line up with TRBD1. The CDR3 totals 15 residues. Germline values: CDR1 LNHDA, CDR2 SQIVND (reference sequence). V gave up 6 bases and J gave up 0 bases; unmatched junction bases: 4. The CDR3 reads CASSRTGLAKNIQYF. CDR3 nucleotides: TGTGCCAGTAGCCGGACAGGGCTAGCCAAAAACATTCAGTACTTC.

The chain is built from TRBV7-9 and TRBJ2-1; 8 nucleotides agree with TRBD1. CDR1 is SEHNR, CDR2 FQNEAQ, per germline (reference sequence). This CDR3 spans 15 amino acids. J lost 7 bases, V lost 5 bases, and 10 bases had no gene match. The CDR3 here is CASSRQGLSGNEQFF. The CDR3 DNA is TGTGCCAGCAGCCGACAGGGGTTATCGGGAAATGAGCAGTTCTTC.

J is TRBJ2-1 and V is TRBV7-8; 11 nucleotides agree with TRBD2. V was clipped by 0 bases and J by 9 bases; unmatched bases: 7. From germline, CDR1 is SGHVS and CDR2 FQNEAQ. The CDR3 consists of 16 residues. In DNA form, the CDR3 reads TGTGCCAGCAGCTTAGCGGAGACTAGCGGGGCGGGTGAGCAGTTCTTC. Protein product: CASSLAETSGAGEQFF.

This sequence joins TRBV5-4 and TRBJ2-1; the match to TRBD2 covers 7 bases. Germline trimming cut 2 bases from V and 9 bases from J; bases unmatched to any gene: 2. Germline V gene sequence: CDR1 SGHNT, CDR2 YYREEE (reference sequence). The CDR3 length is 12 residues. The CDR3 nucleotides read TGTGCCAGCAGCTTTGGGGGGGGTGAGCAGTTCTTC. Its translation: CASSFGGGEQFF. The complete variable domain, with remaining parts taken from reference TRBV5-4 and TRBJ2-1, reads ETGVTQSPTHLIKTRGQQVTLRCSSQSGHNTVSWYQQALGQGPQFIFQYYREEENGRGNFPPRFSGLQFPNYSSELNVNALELDDSALYLCASSFGGGEQFFGPGTRLTVL.

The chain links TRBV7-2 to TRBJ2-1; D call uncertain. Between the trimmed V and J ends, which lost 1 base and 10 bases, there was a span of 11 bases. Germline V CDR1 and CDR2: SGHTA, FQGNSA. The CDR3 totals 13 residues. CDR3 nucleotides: TGTGCCAGCAGCTTAGTTGGCGGCGGCGAGCAGTTCTTC. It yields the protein CASSLVGGGEQFF.

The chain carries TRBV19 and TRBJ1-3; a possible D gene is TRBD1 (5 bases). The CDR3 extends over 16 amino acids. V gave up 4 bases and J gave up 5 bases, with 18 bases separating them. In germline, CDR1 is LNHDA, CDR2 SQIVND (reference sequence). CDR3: CASSTRSGGGRNTIYF. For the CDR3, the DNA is TGTGCCAGTAGTACCCGCTCCGGGGGAGGGCGAAACACCATATATTTT.

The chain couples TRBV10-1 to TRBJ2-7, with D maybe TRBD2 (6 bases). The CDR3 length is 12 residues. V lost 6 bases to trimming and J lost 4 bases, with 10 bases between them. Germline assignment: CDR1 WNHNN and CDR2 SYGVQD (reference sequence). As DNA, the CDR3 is TGCGCCAGCAGCCCCAGCGGGTACGAGCAGTACTTC. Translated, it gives CASSPSGYEQYF.

This CDR3 reads CSVVQTHSEAFF. The CDR3 DNA sequence: TGCAGCGTTGTACAGACACATTCTGAAGCTTTCTTT. The chain has TRBV29-1 and TRBJ1-1; no reliable D call. CDR1 is SQVTM and CDR2 is ANQGSEA in the germline V gene. V shed 4 bases and J shed 6 bases, with 12 bases lying between them. The CDR3 spans 12 residues.

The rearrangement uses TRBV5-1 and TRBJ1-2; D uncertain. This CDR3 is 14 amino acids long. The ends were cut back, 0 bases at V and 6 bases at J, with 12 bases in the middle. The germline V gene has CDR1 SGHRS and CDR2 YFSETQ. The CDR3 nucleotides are TGCGCCAGCAGCTTGGCGCAGGAATCGCATGGCTACACCTTC. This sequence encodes CASSLAQESHGYTF.

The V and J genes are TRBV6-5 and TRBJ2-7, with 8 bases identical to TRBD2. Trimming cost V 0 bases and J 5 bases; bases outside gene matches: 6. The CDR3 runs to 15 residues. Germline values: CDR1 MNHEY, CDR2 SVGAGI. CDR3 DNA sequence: TGTGCCAGCAGTTACTCGGGTAGCGGGACGAACGAGCAGTACTTC. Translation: CASSYSGSGTNEQYF.

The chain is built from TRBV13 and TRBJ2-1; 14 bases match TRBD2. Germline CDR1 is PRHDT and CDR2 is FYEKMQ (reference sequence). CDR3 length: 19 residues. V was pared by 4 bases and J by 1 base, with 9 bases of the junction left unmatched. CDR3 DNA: TGTGCCAGCAGCTCCCCCTTGACTAGCGGGAGGGGGTCCTACAATGAGCAGTTCTTC. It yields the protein CASSSPLTSGRGSYNEQFF.

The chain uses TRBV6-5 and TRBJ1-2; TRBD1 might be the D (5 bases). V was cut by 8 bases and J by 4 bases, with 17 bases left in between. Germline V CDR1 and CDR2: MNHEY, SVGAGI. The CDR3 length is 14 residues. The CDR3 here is CASHPDSASYGYTF. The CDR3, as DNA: TGTGCCAGCCATCCCGACAGTGCCTCCTATGGCTACACCTTC.

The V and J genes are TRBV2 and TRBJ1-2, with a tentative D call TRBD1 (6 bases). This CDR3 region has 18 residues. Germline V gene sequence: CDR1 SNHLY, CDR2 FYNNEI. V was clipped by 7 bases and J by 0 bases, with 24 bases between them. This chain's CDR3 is CASIGTRLTAAANYGYTF. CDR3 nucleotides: TGTGCCAGCATTGGGACAAGGCTAACTGCCGCAGCTAACTATGGCTACACCTTC.

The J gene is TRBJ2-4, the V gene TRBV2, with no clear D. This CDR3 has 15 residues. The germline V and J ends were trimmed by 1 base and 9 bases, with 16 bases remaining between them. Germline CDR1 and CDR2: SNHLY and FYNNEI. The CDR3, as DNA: TGTGCCAGCAGTGAAGATGCCTTGCGATTTTCCATTCAGTACTTC. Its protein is CASSEDALRFSIQYF.

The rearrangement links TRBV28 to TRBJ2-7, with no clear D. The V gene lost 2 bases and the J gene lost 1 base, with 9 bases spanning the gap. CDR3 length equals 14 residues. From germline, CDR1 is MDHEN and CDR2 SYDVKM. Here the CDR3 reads CASSLGALSYEQYF. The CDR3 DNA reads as TGTGCCAGCAGTTTAGGAGCGCTATCCTACGAGCAGTACTTC.

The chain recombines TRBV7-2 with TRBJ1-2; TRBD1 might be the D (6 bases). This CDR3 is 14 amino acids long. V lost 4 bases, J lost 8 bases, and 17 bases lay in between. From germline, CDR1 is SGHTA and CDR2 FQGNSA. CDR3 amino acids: CASSSTGPVRGYTF. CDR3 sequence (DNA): TGTGCCAGCAGCTCGACAGGCCCAGTCCGGGGCTACACCTTC.

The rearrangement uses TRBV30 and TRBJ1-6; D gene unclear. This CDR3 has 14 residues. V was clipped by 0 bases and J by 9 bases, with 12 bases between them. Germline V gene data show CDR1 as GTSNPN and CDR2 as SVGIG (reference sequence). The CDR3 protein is CAWSVKIGGSPLHF. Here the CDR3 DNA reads TGTGCCTGGAGTGTAAAGATAGGCGGTTCACCCCTCCACTTT. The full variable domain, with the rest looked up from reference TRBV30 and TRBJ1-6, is SQTIHQWPATLVQPVGSPLSLECTVEGTSNPNLYWYRQAAGRGLQLLFYSVGIGQISSEVPQNLSASRPQDRQFILSSKKLLLSDSGFYLCAWSVKIGGSPLHFGNGTRLTVT.

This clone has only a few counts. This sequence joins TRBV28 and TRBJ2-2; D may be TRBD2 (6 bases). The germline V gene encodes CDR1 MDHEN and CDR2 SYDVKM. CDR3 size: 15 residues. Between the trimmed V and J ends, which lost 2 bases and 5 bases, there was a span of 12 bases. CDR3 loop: CASSLGGQATGELFF. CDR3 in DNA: TGTGCCAGCAGTTTAGGAGGGCAAGCAACCGGGGAGCTGTTTTTT.

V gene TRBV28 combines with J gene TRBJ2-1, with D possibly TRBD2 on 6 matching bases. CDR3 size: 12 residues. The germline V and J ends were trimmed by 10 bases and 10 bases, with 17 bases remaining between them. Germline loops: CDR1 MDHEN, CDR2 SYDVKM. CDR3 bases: TGTGCCACTTATGGGGGGAGTAGGGAGCAGTTCTTC. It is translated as CATYGGSREQFF.

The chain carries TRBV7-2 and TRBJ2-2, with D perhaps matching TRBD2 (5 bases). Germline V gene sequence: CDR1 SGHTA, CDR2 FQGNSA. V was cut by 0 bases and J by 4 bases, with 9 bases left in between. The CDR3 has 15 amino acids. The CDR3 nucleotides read TGTGCCAGCAGCTTAGCCTTGGCGGGCACCGGGGAGCTGTTTTTT. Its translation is CASSLALAGTGELFF.

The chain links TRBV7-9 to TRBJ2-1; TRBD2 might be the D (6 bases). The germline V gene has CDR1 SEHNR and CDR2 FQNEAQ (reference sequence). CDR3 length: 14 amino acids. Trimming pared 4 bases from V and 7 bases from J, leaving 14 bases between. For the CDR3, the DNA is TGTGCCAGCAGCTATGGACGGGGAGGTAATGAGCAGTTCTTC. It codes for CASSYGRGGNEQFF. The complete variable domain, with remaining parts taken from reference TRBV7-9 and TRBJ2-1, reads DTGVSQNPRHKITKRGQNVTFRCDPISEHNRLYWYRQTLGQGPEFLTYFQNEAQLEKSRLLSDRFSAERPKGSFSTLEIQRTEQGDSAMYLCASSYGRGGNEQFFGPGTRLTVL.

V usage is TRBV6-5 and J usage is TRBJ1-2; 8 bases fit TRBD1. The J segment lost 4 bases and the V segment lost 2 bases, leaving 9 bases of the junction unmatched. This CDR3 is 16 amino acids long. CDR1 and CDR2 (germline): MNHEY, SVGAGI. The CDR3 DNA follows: TGTGCCAGCAGTTACCCGGACAGGGACGGCTTCTATGGCTACACCTTC. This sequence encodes CASSYPDRDGFYGYTF.

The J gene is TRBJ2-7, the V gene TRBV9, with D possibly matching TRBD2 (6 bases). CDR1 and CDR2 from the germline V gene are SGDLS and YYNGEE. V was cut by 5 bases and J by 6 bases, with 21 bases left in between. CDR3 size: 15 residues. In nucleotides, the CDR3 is TGTGCCAGCAGTGAGGGCGGGGAAACCCGCCCCGAGCAGTACTTC. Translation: CASSEGGETRPEQYF.